This entry lists 21 T cell receptor beta chains sequenced from one sample in a study of vaccination effects on CD4 cells after COVID-19. TCRdb keeps only in-frame clones here, not all; method: immunoSEQ multiplex PCR. This table has some 77,000 clones, approximately 70% appearing once. Before any sequencing was done, the ViraFEST assay used viral peptide pools to expand antigen-specific CD4+ T cells. Following an approximately ten-day culture, CD4+ T cells were purified. Previously uninfected by SARS-CoV-2, the vaccine recipients also showed negative nucleocapsid antibodies. Their antigens remain unidentified. Sequenced here: CD4+ T cells from PBMCs cultured with HCoV-OC43 spike peptides, sampled before COVID-19 vaccination. Subset: HCoV-OC43 spike overlapping peptide pool stimulation. The receptors originated from a human donor who received a COVID-19 vaccine.

This clone has a handful of counts. This chain connects TRBV6-2 or TRBV6-3 to TRBJ2-3; tentatively, D is TRBD2 (6 bases). Trimming pared 4 bases from V and 1 base from J, leaving 15 bases between. The CDR3 is 16 amino acids. The germline V gene encodes CDR1 MNHEY and CDR2 SVGEGT. The CDR3 loop reads CASSSLTGEGTDTQYF. The CDR3 DNA is TGTGCCAGCAGTTCGTTGACGGGGGAGGGCACAGATACGCAGTATTTT.

This clone was counted a few times. The chain is built from TRBV9 and TRBJ2-5; D assignment may be TRBD1 or TRBD2 (6 bases each). The CDR3 covers 14 residues. Looked up from germline, CDR1 is SGDLS and CDR2 is YYNGEE. Trimming took off 4 bases at V and 2 bases at J, with 12 bases between the two ends. The CDR3 DNA reads TGTGCCAGCAGCAAAGGGGGGAAACAAGAGACCCAGTACTTC. Translated: CASSKGGKQETQYF.

The chain uses TRBV7-2 and TRBJ2-6; D perhaps matches TRBD1 (6 bases). The V end was cut by 5 bases, the J end by 2 bases, with 13 bases between. The CDR3 is made up of 16 amino acids. Germline values: CDR1 SGHTA, CDR2 FQGNSA. The CDR3 spells CASSPWTATGANVLTF. The CDR3 DNA is TGTGCCAGCAGCCCGTGGACAGCAACTGGGGCCAACGTCCTGACTTTC.

The chain recombines TRBV7-2 with TRBJ2-4; tentative D call: TRBD2 (6 bases). V shed 1 base and J shed 1 base, with 14 bases lying between them. Per the germline V gene, CDR1 is SGHTA and CDR2 is FQGNSA. The CDR3 runs 17 residues. CDR3 sequence (DNA): TGTGCCAGCAGCTTAGAAGAACTAGGGACTGCCAAAAACATTCAGTACTTC. It yields the protein CASSLEELGTAKNIQYF.

The V gene is TRBV27, the J gene TRBJ2-3; TRBD2 might be the D (5 bases). Trimming took off 4 bases at V and 1 base at J, with 9 bases between the two ends. This CDR3 spans 14 amino acids. The germline V gene has CDR1 MNHEY and CDR2 SMNVEV (reference sequence). The CDR3 DNA reads TGTGCCAGCAGTTCACCCGGGGGCACAGATACGCAGTATTTT. Translating it yields CASSSPGGTDTQYF.

The chain joins TRBV10-3 to TRBJ2-7; D ambiguous. The CDR3 spans 12 residues. Trimming left V 0 bases short and J 6 bases short, with 6 bases between. Germline CDR1 reads ENHRY; CDR2 reads SYGVKD. Here the CDR3 DNA reads TGTGCCATCAGTGAGTCCCAGGTCGAGCAGTACGTC. Translating it yields CAISESQVEQYV.

This chain joins TRBV24-1 and TRBJ2-3; 8 positions match TRBD2. CDR1 is KGHDR, CDR2 SFDVKD, per germline. CDR3 length: 16 amino acids. V trimming: 4 bases; J trimming: 4 bases; junction bases outside the gene matches: 9. DNA of the CDR3: TGTGCCACCAGTGACCCTCGACGGGGGGGTGCAGATACGCAGTATTTT. Its protein product is CATSDPRRGGADTQYF.

The V and J genes are TRBV27 and TRBJ1-1; perhaps TRBD1 as D (6 bases). The V gene's germline CDR1 is MNHEY and CDR2 SMNVEV (reference sequence). Between the trimmed V and J ends, which lost 6 bases and 13 bases, there was a span of 21 bases. CDR3 size: 13 residues. CDR3 sequence: CASRGHTSFVDFF. The CDR3 coding sequence is TGTGCCAGCAGGGGACACACGAGTTTTGTGGATTTCTTT.

The rearrangement uses TRBV7-2 and TRBJ1-5; D gene ambiguous. Germline V gene data show CDR1 as SGHTA and CDR2 as FQGNSA. V lost 4 bases and J lost 5, with 12 bases in between. CDR3 length equals 14 residues. For the CDR3, the DNA is TGTGCCAGCAGCTCTCTCTACACCGATCAGCCCCAGCATTTT. Amino acid sequence: CASSSLYTDQPQHF.

In this sample, this clone turned up a few times. The V call is TRBV6-2 or TRBV6-3, the J call TRBJ1-1; D might be TRBD1 (6 bases). V lost 4 bases to trimming and J lost 1 base, with 10 bases between them. Germline V lookup: CDR1 MNHEY, CDR2 SVGEGT. This CDR3 comprises 14 residues. CDR3 bases: TGTGCCAGCAGTTTCATACAGGGGAACACTGAAGCTTTCTTT. The encoded protein is CASSFIQGNTEAFF.

This clone was found once. The J gene is TRBJ2-5, the V gene TRBV9, with 9 bases matching TRBD2. CDR1 and CDR2 from the germline V gene are SGDLS and YYNGEE. CDR3 length: 18 residues. After removal of 0 bases from V and 1 base from J, the junction contained 10 bases not matched to a gene. CDR3 DNA sequence: TGTGCCAGCAGCGTAGGCGGGGGGGTTGGAACAGCCCAAGAGACCCAGTACTTC. Residues: CASSVGGGVGTAQETQYF.

This chain joins TRBV19 and TRBJ1-1; D unresolved. Between the trimmed V and J ends, which lost 3 bases and 5 bases, there was a span of 13 bases. This CDR3 is built from 14 residues. Germline assignment: CDR1 LNHDA and CDR2 SQIVND (reference sequence). The CDR3 region is CASSILGDGTEAFF. The DNA for the CDR3 is TGTGCCAGTAGTATTTTGGGCGATGGGACTGAAGCTTTCTTT.

V gene TRBV6-6 combines with J gene TRBJ1-2; 8 nucleotides line up with TRBD1. The CDR3 sequence is 13 residues long. Losses at the gene ends were 5 bases for V and 7 bases for J; bases not matched to a gene: 6. Germline-derived CDR1 and CDR2 are MNHNY and SVGAGI (reference sequence). CDR3 sequence: CASSETTGAGYTF. The CDR3 DNA sequence: TGTGCCAGCAGTGAGACGACAGGGGCTGGCTACACCTTC.

The chain has TRBV2 and TRBJ1-1, with a weak D call TRBD1 (5 bases). The V gene's germline CDR1 is SNHLY and CDR2 FYNNEI. The V gene lost 5 bases and the J gene lost 1 base, with 8 bases spanning the gap. The CDR3 has 13 amino acids. The CDR3 loop is CASSSTGNTEAFF. As DNA, the CDR3 is TGTGCCAGCAGTTCCACAGGGAACACTGAAGCTTTCTTT.

This clone has a handful of counts. This chain uses TRBV6-5 with TRBJ1-5; D is unclear. The CDR3 runs 15 residues. V was trimmed by 2 bases and J by 0 bases, leaving 8 bases between them. Germline CDR1 MNHEY, CDR2 SVGAGI. The CDR3 coding sequence is TGTGCCAGCAGTTACGGAAGTAATAGCAATCAGCCCCAGCATTTT. Its translation is CASSYGSNSNQPQHF.

The gene calls are TRBV6-2 or TRBV6-3 and TRBJ1-3; D uncertain. There are 15 residues in the CDR3. Trimming removed 6 bases from V and 4 bases from J, with 16 bases in between. Germline V gene sequence: CDR1 MNHEY, CDR2 SVGEGT. DNA of the CDR3: TGTGCCAGCAGCCCTAGATGGGCAGTAGGAAACACCATATATTTT. This codes for CASSPRWAVGNTIYF.

The chain combines TRBV6-5 with TRBJ1-5; D ambiguous. CDR3 size: 15 residues. CDR1 is MNHEY, CDR2 SVGAGI, per germline. The V end was cut by 5 bases, the J end by 6 bases, with 17 bases between. This chain's CDR3 is CASSKTHTSGQPQHF. CDR3 nucleotide sequence: TGTGCCAGCAGTAAGACGCACACATCAGGTCAGCCCCAGCATTTT.

This chain joins TRBV2 and TRBJ1-1; 8 positions match TRBD1. V dropped 6 bases and J dropped 4; count of bases not matched to a gene: 7. This CDR3 has 14 residues. The germline V gene has CDR1 SNHLY and CDR2 FYNNEI. CDR3 amino acids: CASRARGLGTEAFF. DNA of the CDR3: TGTGCCAGCAGAGCCAGGGGGCTCGGCACTGAAGCTTTCTTT.

J is TRBJ1-1 and V is TRBV27, with a tentative D call TRBD1 (5 bases). V shed 5 bases and J shed 0 bases, with 10 bases lying between them. CDR3 length: 14 amino acids. Per the germline V gene, CDR1 is MNHEY and CDR2 is SMNVEV (reference sequence). The CDR3 DNA reads TGTGCCAGCAGTCGGCGGACAATGAACACTGAAGCTTTCTTT. It is translated as CASSRRTMNTEAFF.

In this sample, this clone turned up once. The J gene is TRBJ1-2, the V gene TRBV25-1; D ambiguous. V was cut by 3 bases and J by 2 bases, with 16 bases left in between. The length of the CDR3 is 16 residues. The V gene's germline CDR1 is MGHDK and CDR2 SYGVNS. In nucleotides, the CDR3 is TGTGCCAGCAGTGACGTAGGAGGAGGTCTCAACTATGGCTACACCTTC. This gives the protein CASSDVGGGLNYGYTF.

J is TRBJ1-4 and V is TRBV6-6, with 8 bases identical to TRBD1. The CDR3 length is 16 residues. Losses at the gene ends were 0 bases for V and 8 bases for J; bases not matched to a gene: 8. The germline V gene encodes CDR1 MNHNY and CDR2 SVGAGI (reference sequence). In nucleotides, the CDR3 is TGTGCCAGCAGTTACTCGTCCAGGGGGCGCGGAGAAAAACTGTTTTTT. Translation gives CASSYSSRGRGEKLFF.